This TCR beta chain derives from a study of blood T cell repertoires in COVID-19. Study context: The United States, Italy and Spain were the sources of the acute and convalescent COVID-19 samples. From T cells, B-cell-depleted T cells, or PBMCs came the material, which was cDNA or gDNA.

As handled by the study authors: Estimation of nucleated cell counts relied on the amplification of reference gene primers. Sequencing was performed with immunoSEQ multiplex PCR; in TCRdb, only in-frame clones are kept and a portion is missing. V and J calls and clone size are copied from that table; D and trimming were computed from the DNA. Of 88,000 or so clones in the sample, about four fifths were seen once. The CDR3 has 15 residues. From germline, CDR1 is LNHDA and CDR2 SQIVND (reference sequence). V lost 4 bases to trimming and J lost 7 bases; unmatched junction nucleotides: 10. Sequencing used peripheral blood. This receptor was identified in a human donor in a cohort sampled during active COVID-19. V and J are TRBV19 and TRBJ1-5; 7 nucleotides line up with TRBD1. The CDR3, as DNA: TGTGCCAGTAGTACCGCGACAGGGCTGGAACAGCCCCAGCATTTT. This encodes CASSTATGLEQPQHF. Using reference TRBV19 and TRBJ1-5 for the parts outside the CDR3, the full variable domain is DGGITQSPKYLFRKEGQNVTLSCEQNLNHDAMYWYRQDPGQGLRLIYYSQIVNDFQKGDIAEGYSVSREKKESFPLTVTSAQKNPTAFYLCASSTATGLEQPQHFGDGTRLSIL.